This T cell receptor (beta chain) originates from a study of technical replicates of blood from several donors. Sequencing used immunoSEQ multiplex PCR; TCRdb keeps in-frame clones, though not all of them. In the table there are approximately 82,000 clones, under 95% of which are singletons. The sequence was collected from a human donor in good health. Sequenced: T cells isolated from PBMCs.

CDR3: CASSIGGVGGNQPQHF. The CDR3 nucleotides are TGTGCCAGTAGTATTGGTGGAGTGGGGGGGAATCAGCCCCAGCATTTT. The chain combines TRBV19 with TRBJ1-5; D perhaps matches TRBD1 (5 bases). The CDR3 extends over 16 amino acids. V was shortened by 3 bases and J by 4 bases, with 16 bases between the two germline ends. Per the germline V gene, CDR1 is LNHDA and CDR2 is SQIVND (reference sequence).